The 18 T cell receptor beta chains listed next were all sequenced from one sample in a study of T cell changes during pregnancy in multiple sclerosis. Profiled with immunoSEQ multiplex PCR; TCRdb holds only in-frame clones, not every one. The sample has approximately 63,000 clones; around 92% are singletons. The sequencing used peripheral blood, collected in the third trimester of pregnancy. The receptors were sampled from a female donor in good health, enrolled as a control in a pregnancy study.

The chain has TRBV28 and TRBJ1-2, with a weak D call TRBD1 (5 bases). CDR1 MDHEN and CDR2 SYDVKM come from the germline V gene. V dropped 3 bases and J dropped 5 bases, with 10 bases sitting between them. The CDR3 is 13 residues long. In DNA, the CDR3 is TGTGCCAGCAGTTTGGGGGGGAATTATGGCTACACCTTC. It yields the protein CASSLGGNYGYTF.

V usage is TRBV11-2 and J usage is TRBJ2-3; a possible D gene is TRBD1 (6 bases). CDR3 length equals 15 residues. Trimming removed 3 bases at V and 4 bases at J, with 14 bases between. Germline CDR1 is SGHAT and CDR2 is FQNNGV. CDR3 protein: CASSFYRVGSDTQYF. The CDR3 nucleotides are TGTGCCAGCAGCTTTTACAGGGTTGGGTCAGATACGCAGTATTTT.

This sequence joins TRBV7-9 and TRBJ1-5; TRBD1 might be the D (5 bases). The CDR3 consists of 14 residues. Trimming removed 1 base from V and 8 bases from J, with 12 bases in between. Germline CDR1 and CDR2: SEHNR and FQNEAQ (reference sequence). CDR3 in amino acids: CASSLGGGSEPQHF. The DNA of the CDR3 is TGTGCCAGCAGCTTAGGGGGGGGTTCGGAGCCCCAGCATTTT.

As concerns this clone: The junction does not match germline at one end; this may be a read error. The chain uses TRBV7-7 and TRBJ2-3; TRBD2 aligns across 10 bases. CDR3 length: 18 amino acids. Germline lookup yields CDR1 SSHAT and CDR2 FNYEAQ (reference sequence). This CDR3 is CASSLGASGSVGTDTQYF. The CDR3 DNA sequence: TGTGCTAGCAGTTTGGGGGCTAGCGGGAGCGTTGGCACAGATACGCAGTATTTT. Full variable domain (remainder filled in from reference TRBV7-7 and TRBJ2-3): GAGVSQSPRYKVTKRGQDVTLRCDPISSHATLYWYQQALGQGPEFLTYFNYEAQPDKSGLPSDRFSAERPEGSISTLTIQRTEQRDSAMYRCASSLGASGSVGTDTQYFGPGTRLTVL.

In DNA form, the CDR3 reads TGTGCCAGCAGCCCAACATACGGGCAACCGGAGGGGCACAATGAGCAGTTCTTC. Its protein is CASSPTYGQPEGHNEQFF. The rearrangement links TRBV4-2 to TRBJ2-1; D possibly corresponds to TRBD2 (6 bases). CDR1 and CDR2 (germline): LGHNA, YNFKEQ. V gave up 4 bases and J gave up 5 bases, with 24 bases separating them. This CDR3 has 18 residues.

V usage is TRBV15 and J usage is TRBJ2-4; D not certain. Germline values: CDR1 LNHNV, CDR2 YYDKDF (reference sequence). The CDR3 has 14 residues. With 4 bases removed from V and 0 bases from J, the gap between germline ends came to 7 bases. CDR3 sequence (DNA): TGTGCCACCAGCAACGTACTAGCCAAAAACATTCAGTACTTC. As protein: CATSNVLAKNIQYF.

CDR3 protein: CASSLFGTVYEQYF. The CDR3 DNA sequence: TGTGCCAGCAGCTTATTCGGGACAGTCTACGAGCAGTACTTC. The rearrangement uses TRBV12-1 and TRBJ2-7; TRBD1 is taken as the D call from the table, unchecked against the DNA. TRBV12-1 counts as a pseudogene. The CDR3 runs 14 residues.

This clone has only one observation. The chain joins TRBV29-1 to TRBJ1-5, with TRBD1 identical over 9 bases. Germline-derived CDR1 and CDR2 are SQVTM and ANQGSEA. The CDR3 has 13 residues. V trimming: 2 bases; J trimming: 6 bases; junction bases outside the gene matches: 2. CDR3 nucleotide sequence: TGCAGCGTTGAATCGGGACAGGGTCAGCCCCAGCATTTT. Its protein product is CSVESGQGQPQHF. The variable domain in full, completed from reference TRBV29-1 and TRBJ1-5, reads SAVISQKPSRDICQRGTSLTIQCQVDSQVTMMFWYRQQPGQSLTLIATANQGSEATYESGFVIDKFPISRPNLTFSTLTVSNMSPEDSSIYLCSVESGQGQPQHFGDGTRLSIL.

This clone has a handful of counts. The chain links TRBV7-9 to TRBJ2-2, with D unresolved. The germline gives CDR1 SEHNR, CDR2 FQNEAQ (reference sequence). The CDR3 contains 13 residues. Between the trimmed V and J ends, which lost 5 bases and 4 bases, there was a span of 8 bases. The CDR3 here is CASSVLSTGELFF. In DNA, the CDR3 is TGTGCCAGCAGCGTACTATCCACCGGGGAGCTGTTTTTT.

The V and J genes are TRBV7-9 and TRBJ2-2; 8 bases map to TRBD2. The CDR3 covers 16 residues. Trimming took 5 bases from V and 0 from J; bases not matched to a gene: 5. CDR1 is SEHNR and CDR2 is FQNEAQ in the germline V gene (reference sequence). CDR3 amino acids: CASSPRGGTNTGELFF. In DNA form, the CDR3 reads TGTGCCAGCAGCCCACGCGGGGGGACGAACACCGGGGAGCTGTTTTTT.

The V call is TRBV30, the J call TRBJ2-1; a possible D gene is TRBD2 (6 bases). This CDR3 comprises 13 residues. Trimming took off 2 bases at V and 14 bases at J, with 19 bases between the two ends. The germline V gene encodes CDR1 GTSNPN and CDR2 SVGIG (reference sequence). CDR3 bases: TGTGCCTGGAGTAGTACTAGCTGGGGAGTAGAGTTCTTC. As protein: CAWSSTSWGVEFF.

This clone was detected once. V is TRBV19 and J is TRBJ2-3; 14 nucleotides match TRBD2. Germline values: CDR1 LNHDA, CDR2 SQIVND (reference sequence). V lost 3 bases to trimming and J lost 4 bases; unmatched junction nucleotides: 3. This CDR3 spans 16 amino acids. The CDR3 is CASSIGTSGSADTQYF. The CDR3 nucleotides read TGTGCCAGTAGTATCGGGACTAGCGGGAGTGCAGATACGCAGTATTTT.

This clone was counted once. The chain employs TRBV27 and TRBJ1-2; D remains ambiguous. The CDR3 covers 15 residues. Germline V gene data show CDR1 as MNHEY and CDR2 as SMNVEV (reference sequence). V was trimmed by 2 bases and J by 4 bases, leaving 14 bases between them. This CDR3 reads CASSLTPGILYGYTF. DNA of the CDR3: TGTGCCAGCAGTTTAACTCCGGGGATACTCTATGGCTACACCTTC.

V is TRBV28 and J is TRBJ1-5; 9 bases align to TRBD1. This CDR3 contains 14 residues. The V and J ends lost 2 bases and 6 bases, in that order; junction bases with no gene match: 2. CDR1 and CDR2 (germline): MDHEN, SYDVKM. The CDR3 nucleotides read TGTGCCAGCAGTTTAGGACAGGGGAGTCAGCCCCAGCATTTT. Residues: CASSLGQGSQPQHF.

V usage is TRBV28 and J usage is TRBJ2-1, with a possible D match to TRBD2 (5 bases). V shed 7 bases and J shed 9 bases, with 19 bases lying between them. The CDR3 runs 14 residues. Germline values: CDR1 MDHEN, CDR2 SYDVKM. CDR3 protein: CASILSSGFGEQFF. In nucleotides, the CDR3 is TGTGCCAGCATCCTCTCTTCGGGGTTTGGTGAGCAGTTCTTC.

This chain joins TRBV2 and TRBJ1-5, with D maybe TRBD1 (5 bases). V lost 1 base and J lost 2, with 9 bases in between. This CDR3 region has 15 residues. The germline CDR1 and CDR2 sequences are SNHLY and FYNNEI. The CDR3 reads CASSEDRIGNQPQHF. In DNA, the CDR3 is TGTGCCAGCAGTGAAGACAGGATCGGCAATCAGCCCCAGCATTTT. Filled out from reference TRBV2 and TRBJ1-5, the complete variable domain reads EPEVTQTPSHQVTQMGQEVILRCVPISNHLYFYWYRQILGQKVEFLVSFYNNEISEKSEIFDDQFSVERPDGSNFTLKIRSTKLEDSAMYFCASSEDRIGNQPQHFGDGTRLSIL.

V is TRBV5-6 and J is TRBJ1-1; no reliable D call. Per germline, CDR1 SGHDT and CDR2 YYEEEE. The CDR3 is 13 amino acids. Trimming pared 0 bases from V and 4 bases from J, leaving 7 bases between. In nucleotides, the CDR3 is TGTGCCAGCAGCTTGGGGGCCGCCACTGAAGCTTTCTTT. Translation gives CASSLGAATEAFF.

V usage is TRBV5-1 and J usage is TRBJ2-7, with TRBD2 identical over 11 bases. The CDR3 has 15 amino acids. V shed 0 bases and J 2 bases; nucleotides not matched to a gene: 1. Germline CDR1 SGHRS, CDR2 YFSETQ. The CDR3 nucleotides read TGCGCCAGCAGCTTGGAGGGACTAGCGGCCTACGAGCAGTACTTC. Its translation is CASSLEGLAAYEQYF.